A single sample gave rise to the 8 T cell receptor beta chains below, sequenced in a study of T cells in Graves' hyperthyroidism and ophthalmopathy. Template material for amplifying TCR beta CDR3 regions consisted of RNA transcripts. HTBI primers drove first-round RT-PCR of the TCR CDR3. TCRdb analysed the multiplex PCR reads with MiXCR anew, one entry per CDR3 protein. The sample has approximately 560,000 distinct CDR3 sequences; less than 20% are singletons. The sequenced material came from blood. These receptors were collected from a woman in her thirties with Graves' hyperthyroidism.

This clonotype was seen repeatedly, ten times or more. The rearrangement joins TRBV30 to TRBJ1-3, with D possibly matching TRBD1 (6 bases). The V gene lost 2 bases and the J gene lost 0 bases, with 8 bases spanning the gap. The CDR3 has 14 residues. Looked up from germline, CDR1 is GTSNPN and CDR2 is SVGIG (reference sequence). CDR3 loop: CAWSRTVSGNTIYF. CDR3 in DNA: TGTGCCTGGAGTAGGACAGTCTCTGGAAACACCATATATTTT.

This clonotype occurred once. A read error may be the cause here, since a much bigger clone is one base away. This chain connects TRBV29-1 to TRBJ1-5; 7 nucleotides match TRBD1. The germline V gene has CDR1 SQVTM and CDR2 ANQGSEA. J gave up 3 bases and V 5 bases, and 19 bases lay outside the gene matches. The length of the CDR3 is 18 residues. The CDR3 reads CSVNLSQRQGKVNQPQHF. CDR3 DNA: TGCAGCGTTAATCTCAGTCAGAGACAGGGAAAGGTCAATCAGCCCCAGCATTTT.

This clonotype has at least ten counts. CDR3 nucleotide sequence: TGTGCCAGCAGCCAAGCAGGGGGGAATGAAGCTTTCTTT. Translation gives CASSQAGGNEAFF. The rearrangement joins TRBV7-3 to TRBJ1-1; 7 nucleotides match TRBD1. V lost 5 bases to trimming and J lost 7 bases; unmatched junction nucleotides: 7. The CDR3 has 13 residues. Germline V gives CDR1 SGHTA, CDR2 FQGTGA.

This clonotype was counted a few times. This chain links TRBV19 with TRBJ2-1; tentative D call: TRBD1 (5 bases). V lost 5 bases, J lost 6 bases, and 14 bases lay in between. Germline V lookup: CDR1 LNHDA, CDR2 SQIVND (reference sequence). CDR3 size: 14 residues. CDR3 amino acids: CASSVRAFSNEQFF. The DNA for the CDR3 is TGTGCCAGTAGTGTCAGGGCATTTAGCAATGAGCAGTTCTTC.

This clonotype was recorded at least ten times. V is TRBV11-2 and J is TRBJ2-1, with 9 bases fitting TRBD2. V lost 3 bases and J lost 9; bases outside the gene matches: 6. This CDR3 contains 14 residues. Germline CDR1 is SGHAT and CDR2 is FQNNGV. In DNA, the CDR3 is TGTGCCAGCAGCTTGGATAGCGGGAGAATTGAGCAGTTCTTC. Translation: CASSLDSGRIEQFF.

This clonotype was counted only a few times. V and J are TRBV20-1 and TRBJ1-5, with D uncertain. With 3 bases removed from V and 4 bases from J, the gap between germline ends came to 13 bases. Per the germline V gene, CDR1 is DFQATT and CDR2 is SNEGSKA (reference sequence). This CDR3 region has 14 residues. CDR3 DNA sequence: TGCAGTGCTAGTGTTCAGGTTGGGAATCAGCCCCAGCATTTT. This encodes CSASVQVGNQPQHF.

Note on this clonotype: A read error may be the cause here, since a much bigger clone is one base away. The genes are TRBV3-1 and TRBJ1-5; weak D call: TRBD1 (5 bases). The CDR3 covers 15 residues. The V gene's germline CDR1 is LGHDT and CDR2 YNNKEL (reference sequence). The CDR3 reads CASNQDGTSNQPQHF. DNA of the CDR3: TGTGCCAGCAACCAAGACGGGACTAGCAATCAGCCCCAGCATTTT.

This clonotype was recorded at least ten times. The V and J genes are TRBV18 and TRBJ1-4; D is undetermined. Germline loops: CDR1 KGHSH, CDR2 LQKENI. The CDR3 sequence is 14 residues long. The germline V and J ends were trimmed by 8 bases and 0 bases, with 10 bases remaining between them. The CDR3: CASGPGATNEKLFF. As DNA, the CDR3 is TGTGCCAGCGGGCCGGGAGCAACTAATGAAAAACTGTTTTTT.